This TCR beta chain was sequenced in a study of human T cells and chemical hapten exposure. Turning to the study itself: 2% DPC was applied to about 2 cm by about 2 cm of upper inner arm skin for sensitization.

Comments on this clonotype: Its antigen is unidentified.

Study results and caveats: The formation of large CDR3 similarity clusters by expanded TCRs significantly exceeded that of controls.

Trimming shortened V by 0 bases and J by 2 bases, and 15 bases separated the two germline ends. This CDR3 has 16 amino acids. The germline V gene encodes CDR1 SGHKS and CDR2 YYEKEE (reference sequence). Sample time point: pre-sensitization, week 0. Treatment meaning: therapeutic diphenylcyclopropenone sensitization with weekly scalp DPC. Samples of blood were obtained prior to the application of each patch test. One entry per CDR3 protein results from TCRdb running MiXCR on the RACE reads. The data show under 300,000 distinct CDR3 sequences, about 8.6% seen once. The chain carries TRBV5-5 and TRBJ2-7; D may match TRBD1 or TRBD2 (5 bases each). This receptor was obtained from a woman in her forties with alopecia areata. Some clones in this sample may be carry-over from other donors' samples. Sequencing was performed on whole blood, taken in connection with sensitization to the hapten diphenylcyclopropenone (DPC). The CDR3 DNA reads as TGTGCCAGCAGCTTGGGGGCCCGGGACGGCGCCTACGAGCAGTACTTC. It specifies CASSLGARDGAYEQYF.